Listed below are T cell receptor beta chains from one sample, sequenced in a study of T cell responses to AZD1222 COVID-19 vaccine. Method: immunoSEQ multiplex PCR; TCRdb's copy keeps in-frame clones and lacks some. The sample shows about 77,000 clones, roughly 90% of them seen only once. Sequencing used peripheral blood, obtained 28 days after the second AZD1222 dose. Receptors were obtained from an adult who received the AZD1222 COVID-19 vaccine. Each CDR3 is given with its conserved first and last residue. The D gene is left open where the match is weak. Clone sizes are given selectively: once, few, many, or a class where the clone is expanded.

>once|.|TRBV5-1|TRBJ2-5
CASSPWRNVQETQYF
TGCGCCAGCAGCCCGTGGCGTAATGTCCAAGAGACCCAGTACTTC
>.|.|TRBV11-2|TRBJ1-3
CASSLGGPGNTIYF
TGTGCCAGCAGCTTAGGGGGGCCTGGAAACACCATATATTTT
>once|.|TRBV7-6|TRBJ1-2
CASSPRGGSYGYTF
TGTGCCAGCAGCCCCCGAGGGGGAAGCTATGGCTACACCTTC
>.|TRBD1|TRBV27|TRBJ1-1
CASRFRQGIGTEAFF
TGTGCCAGCAGATTTAGACAGGGTATAGGCACTGAAGCTTTCTTT
>.|.|TRBV28|TRBJ2-7
CASSLTREQYF
TGTGCCAGCAGCCTAACTAGGGAGCAGTACTTC
>.|TRBD2|TRBV18|TRBJ2-2
CASSQTLATANTGELFF
TGTGCCAGCTCACAGACACTAGCGACAGCGAACACCGGGGAGCTGTTTTTT
>once|TRBD1|TRBV2|TRBJ1-3
CASSFQGAGGNTIYF
TGTGCCAGCAGTTTTCAGGGGGCTGGTGGAAACACCATATATTTT
>once|.|TRBV18|TRBJ1-2
CASSPSSPAGYTF
TGTGCCAGCTCACCCTCCTCCCCAGCGGGCTACACCTTC
>.|.|TRBV15|TRBJ1-1
CATSRTDNRVEAEAFF
TGTGCCACCAGCAGGACAGACAACAGGGTGGAGGCTGAAGCTTTCTTT
>.|.|TRBV4-1|TRBJ2-7
CASSQGEAEQYF
TGCGCCAGCAGCCAGGGGGAAGCCGAGCAGTACTTC
>.|.|TRBV7-3|TRBJ1-6
CASSSTAGSPLHF
TGTGCCAGCAGCTCGACGGCGGGTTCACCCCTCCACTTT
>once|.|TRBV7-2|TRBJ2-7
CASSPLQGGIGEQYF
TGTGCCAGCAGCCCACTCCAGGGCGGGATCGGGGAGCAGTACTTC
>once|.|TRBV10-3|TRBJ2-1
CAISGETYNEQFF
TGTGCCATCAGTGGAGAAACCTACAATGAGCAGTTCTTC
>.|.|TRBV7-6|TRBJ2-7
CASSGIVDEQYF
TGTGCCAGCAGCGGGATCGTCGACGAGCAGTACTTC
>.|.|TRBV28|TRBJ1-1
CASSSDTEAFF
TGTGCCAGCAGTTCAGACACTGAAGCTTTCTTT
>once|.|TRBV18|TRBJ1-4
CASSPQTAATNEKLFF
TGTGCCAGCTCACCACAAACGGCCGCAACTAATGAAAAACTGTTTTTT
>.|TRBD2|TRBV4-2|TRBJ2-1
CASSSRTSGAYNEQFF
TGTGCCAGCAGCTCCCGGACTAGCGGGGCCTACAATGAGCAGTTCTTC
>.|.|TRBV6-6|TRBJ1-2
CASSWDITQYGYTF
TGTGCCAGCAGTTGGGACATCACCCAGTATGGCTACACCTTC
>.|TRBD2|TRBV10-3|TRBJ2-2
CAIGLAGTGELFF
TGTGCCATCGGACTAGCGGGAACCGGGGAGCTGTTTTTT
>.|.|TRBV4-3|TRBJ2-1
CASSQRHQEGVGQFF
TGCGCCAGCAGCCAGAGGCACCAGGAGGGGGTCGGGCAGTTCTTC
>.|.|TRBV3-1/TRBV3-2|TRBJ2-3
CASSLGTTDTQYF
TGTGCCAGCAGCCTCGGGACCACAGATACGCAGTATTTT
>.|.|TRBV9|TRBJ1-1
CASSVAAEVPEAFF
TGTGCCAGCAGCGTAGCCGCGGAGGTCCCTGAAGCTTTCTTT
>once|TRBD1|TRBV5-4|TRBJ1-2
CASTRGSRGPNYGYTF
TGTGCCAGCACCAGAGGTAGTAGGGGGCCCAACTATGGCTACACCTTC
>.|.|TRBV10-3|TRBJ2-3
CAISEGDGNADTQYF
TGTGCCATCAGTGAGGGTGATGGGAACGCAGATACGCAGTATTTT
>.|.|TRBV18|TRBJ2-5
CASSPPLRGLKETQYF
TGTGCCAGCTCACCTCCGCTGCGGGGGCTGAAGGAGACCCAGTACTTC
>few|.|TRBV7-2|TRBJ2-7
CASSVGTYEQYF
TGTGCCAGCAGCGTCGGGACCTACGAGCAGTACTTC
>.|TRBD2|TRBV2|TRBJ2-7
CASRTLAGSYEQYF
TGTGCCAGCAGGACCCTAGCGGGCTCCTACGAGCAGTACTTC
>.|.|TRBV5-1|TRBJ2-3
CASSLRRVGDTQYF
TGCGCCAGCAGCTTGAGAAGGGTGGGAGATACGCAGTATTTT
>.|.|TRBV6-1|TRBJ1-5
CASSEVAGSNQPQHF
TGTGCCAGCAGTGAAGTCGCGGGTAGCAATCAGCCCCAGCATTTT
>few|TRBD1|TRBV5-1|TRBJ2-2
CASSSRDRGLTGELFF
TGCGCCAGCAGCTCCCGGGACAGGGGCCTCACCGGGGAGCTGTTTTTT
>.|TRBD2|TRBV7-3|TRBJ2-1
CASSLRDGTSPFF
TGTGCCAGCAGCTTAAGAGACGGGACTAGTCCGTTCTTC
>.|.|TRBV5-1|TRBJ2-5
CASSIGLTAQETQYF
TGCGCCAGCAGCATCGGACTGACCGCCCAAGAGACCCAGTACTTC
>.|TRBD2|TRBV11-3|TRBJ2-5
CASSFSGRGETQYF
TGTGCCAGCAGCTTTAGCGGGAGGGGGGAGACCCAGTACTTC
>.|TRBD2|TRBV9|TRBJ2-1
CASSVGSSGRAYNEQFF
TGTGCCAGCAGCGTAGGATCTAGCGGGAGGGCCTACAATGAGCAGTTCTTC
>.|.|TRBV5-1|TRBJ1-4
CASSRGDLATNEKLFF
TGCGCCAGCAGTCGGGGCGACCTGGCAACTAATGAAAAACTGTTTTTT
>once|TRBD1|TRBV4-3|TRBJ1-6
CASSDSGQNNSPLHF
TGCGCCAGCAGCGATTCGGGACAGAATAATTCACCCCTCCACTTT
>.|TRBD2|TRBV4-1|TRBJ2-1
CASSQEPGLAGDPHNEQFF
TGCGCCAGCAGCCAAGAACCGGGACTAGCGGGAGATCCTCACAATGAGCAGTTCTTC
>.|.|TRBV28|TRBJ1-5
CASSADGLDNQPQHF
TGTGCCAGCAGTGCAGACGGACTAGACAATCAGCCCCAGCATTTT
>once|.|TRBV7-9|TRBJ2-2
CASSPGGRSNTGELFF
TGTGCCAGCAGCCCGGGTGGCAGGTCGAACACCGGGGAGCTGTTTTTT
>.|.|TRBV3-1/TRBV3-2|TRBJ1-2
CASSQGNQGDGYTF
TGTGCCAGCAGCCAAGGTAACCAAGGGGATGGCTACACCTTC
>.|TRBD1|TRBV11-2|TRBJ2-1
CASSLGQGAMSSYNEQFF
TGTGCCAGCAGCTTGGGACAGGGGGCGATGAGCTCCTACAATGAGCAGTTCTTC
>.|.|TRBV21-1|TRBJ2-1
CASSMGPDRTSSYNEQFF
TGTGCCAGCAGCATGGGGCCCGACAGGACGAGCTCCTACAATGAGCAGTTCTTC
>.|.|TRBV7-7|TRBJ1-6
CASSLGTANSPLHF
TGTGCCAGCAGCTTAGGGACAGCCAATTCACCCCTCCACTTT
>few|.|TRBV19|TRBJ2-7
CASSSGSREQYF
TGTGCCAGTAGCAGTGGGTCCCGCGAGCAGTACTTC
>once|.|TRBV27|TRBJ2-6
CASSLFSELSGANVLTF
TGTGCCAGCAGTTTATTTTCCGAACTTTCGGGGGCCAACGTCCTGACTTTC
>.|.|TRBV6-5|TRBJ1-6
CASRVSYNSPLHF
TGTGCCAGCAGGGTCTCCTATAATTCACCCCTCCACTTT
>.|.|TRBV5-1|TRBJ1-3
CASTMTGLLSGNTIYF
TGCGCCAGCACCATGACAGGATTGCTCTCTGGAAACACCATATATTTT
>.|TRBD1|TRBV15|TRBJ1-5
CATSRGSRTGTSNQPQHF
TGTGCCACCAGCCGCGGGAGCAGGACAGGGACTAGCAATCAGCCCCAGCATTTT
>medium-sized|.|TRBV6-5|TRBJ1-1
CASRGEGNTEAFF
TGTGCCAGCAGGGGGGAAGGGAACACTGAAGCTTTCTTT
>.|.|TRBV28|TRBJ1-1
CASSLQGANTEAFF
TGTGCCAGCAGTTTGCAGGGTGCGAACACTGAAGCTTTCTTT
>.|TRBD1|TRBV30|TRBJ1-2
CAWSSQGGGGYTF
TGTGCCTGGAGTTCTCAGGGGGGTGGTGGCTACACCTTC
>.|.|TRBV14|TRBJ1-2
CASSQVSADYTF
TGTGCCAGCAGCCAAGTATCTGCGGACTACACCTTC
>.|.|TRBV6-2/TRBV6-3|TRBJ1-1
CASSSQGQVGAFF
TGTGCCAGCAGTTCCCAGGGCCAAGTGGGAGCTTTCTTT
>.|TRBD1|TRBV28|TRBJ1-2
CASSDRGTLYGYTF
TGTGCCAGCAGTGACAGGGGAACCCTCTATGGCTACACCTTC
>.|TRBD2|TRBV10-3|TRBJ2-1
CAMRGTSGRNNYNEQFF
TGTGCCATGCGAGGGACTAGCGGGCGCAACAACTACAATGAGCAGTTCTTC
>.|TRBD2|TRBV11-2|TRBJ2-1
CASSLDNVGASGTAEQFF
TGTGCCAGCAGCTTAGATAACGTTGGGGCTAGCGGGACAGCTGAGCAGTTCTTC
>.|TRBD1|TRBV6-5|TRBJ1-5
CASRRTGLSNQPQHF
TGTGCCAGCAGACGGACAGGCCTTTCCAATCAGCCCCAGCATTTT